This TCR beta chain emerged from a study of cytomegalovirus exposure and HLA in healthy donors. V lost 6 bases, J lost 3 bases, and 6 bases stayed unmatched. The CDR3 consists of 15 residues. Germline loops: CDR1 LNHDA, CDR2 SQIVND (reference sequence). Overall study results and limits: A few CMV-associated chains were confirmed in vitro to be specific for CMV antigens.

Primers: 60 Vbeta forward and 13 Jbeta reverse. Sequencing used immunoSEQ multiplex PCR; TCRdb keeps in-frame clones, though not all of them. Here the sample spans 180,000 or so clones, about three quarters being singletons. A note on this clone: Antigen specificity is unknown.

The TCR was taken from a man in his forties in good health and CMV-seropositive. The rearrangement links TRBV19 to TRBJ2-2; 8 nucleotides line up with TRBD2. Sequencing was performed on PBMCs. Here the CDR3 reads CASSQPGLDTGELFF. CDR3 DNA: TGTGCCAGTAGCCAGCCGGGACTAGACACCGGGGAGCTGTTTTTT.